This TCR beta chain was identified during a study of T cells in Graves' hyperthyroidism and ophthalmopathy. Of note for this clonotype: Its antigen is currently unknown.

Trimming removed 3 bases from V and 1 base from J, with 15 bases in between. The length of the CDR3 is 17 residues. Germline V gene lookup returns CDR1 SGHAT and CDR2 FQDESV (reference sequence). Study findings and constraints: Stable hyperthyroidism and ophthalmopathy were separated using 13 V-J signatures.

RNA transcripts were the template for amplifying TCR beta CDR3 regions. The primer set for the first-round RT-PCR of the TCR CDR3 was HTBI. TCRdb reanalysed the multiplex PCR reads using MiXCR and keeps one entry per CDR3 protein. The sample yields under 350,000 distinct CDR3 sequences, 25% to 30% seen once. Newly diagnosed hyperthyroidism, duration under 2 months, in patients aged 18 to 65. Clinical symptoms, serum thyroxine and TRAb, thyroid ultrasound and orbital computed tomography were used for the diagnoses. The blood sample was taken at first hyperthyroidism diagnosis, before any ophthalmopathy symptoms.

Sequencing was done on a sample of blood. The receptor comes from a man in his forties or fifties with Graves' hyperthyroidism that later progressed to Graves' ophthalmopathy. This chain joins TRBV11-1 and TRBJ2-2; D gene uncertain. The CDR3 reads CASSFWGGRKNTGELFF. The CDR3, as DNA: TGTGCCAGCAGCTTTTGGGGTGGCAGGAAGAACACCGGGGAGCTGTTTTTT.